Listed below are T cell receptor beta chains from one sample, sequenced in a study of spatial heterogeneity in lung cancer. TCRdb analysed the 5' RACE reads with MiXCR anew, one entry per CDR3 protein. The table has a few thousand distinct CDR3 sequences, 25% to 35% seen once. This sample comprised lung tumor tissue, obtained at surgery. The receptors were gathered from a female donor with early-stage non-small cell lung cancer. Both conserved end residues are part of each CDR3. The D gene is left open where the match is weak. Clone size is shown for a subset of rows, as once, few, many or a class of expanded clone.

medium-sized | TRBJ2-1 | 15 | TRBV5-1 | TRBD2 | CASSLGRGGYNEQFF | TGCGCCAGCAGCTTGGGTCGGGGAGGGTACAATGAGCAGTTCTTC
- | TRBJ1-5 | 14 | TRBV20-1 | - | CSAPAEGGNQPQHF | TGCAGTGCCCCCGCGGAGGGGGGGAATCAGCCCCAGCATTTT
many | TRBJ2-2 | 13 | TRBV6-1 | - | CASSEAGGGELFF | TGTGCCAGCAGTGAAGCGGGGGGCGGGGAGCTGTTTTTT
many | TRBJ2-5 | 14 | TRBV6-5 | - | CASSYRDTQETQYF | TGTGCCAGCAGTTATCGGGACACCCAAGAGACCCAGTACTTC
medium-sized | TRBJ2-1 | 13 | TRBV19 | TRBD2 | CASSYGTRTEKFF | TGTGCCAGTAGTTATGGGACTAGGACCGAGAAGTTCTTC
- | TRBJ1-1 | 14 | TRBV4-1 | - | CASSQEEKGFVAFF | TGCGCCAGCAGCCAAGAGGAGAAGGGTTTCGTAGCTTTCTTT
medium-sized | TRBJ2-1 | 15 | TRBV19 | TRBD2 | CASRVTSGPYNEQFF | TGTGCCAGTAGAGTTACTAGCGGGCCCTACAATGAGCAGTTCTTC
few | TRBJ2-1 | 18 | TRBV3-1 | TRBD2 | CASSQRANPSGGSNEQFF | TGTGCCAGCAGCCAAAGGGCGAACCCCAGCGGGGGGTCAAATGAGCAGTTCTTC
- | TRBJ2-7 | 16 | TRBV2 | TRBD1 | CASSEAGTGSSYEQYF | TGTGCCAGCAGTGAAGCGGGGACAGGGAGCTCCTACGAGCAGTACTTC
- | TRBJ2-1 | 13 | TRBV27 | - | CASSLSSGNEQFF | TGTGCCAGCAGTTTATCGTCGGGCAATGAGCAGTTCTTC
medium-sized | TRBJ1-1 | 13 | TRBV2 | - | CASSGHPNTEAFF | TGTGCCAGCTCTGGACACCCGAACACTGAAGCTTTCTTT
large | TRBJ2-5 | 13 | TRBV20-1 | - | CSGRLDRQETQYF | TGCAGTGGCCGACTAGACCGACAAGAGACCCAGTACTTC
many | TRBJ2-1 | 15 | TRBV4-3 | - | CASSQEGGPNNEQFF | TGCGCCAGCAGCCAAGAGGGGGGCCCCAACAATGAGCAGTTCTTC
many | TRBJ1-1 | 13 | TRBV30 | TRBD1 | CAWNRGGDTEAFF | TGTGCCTGGAACAGGGGGGGGGACACTGAAGCTTTCTTT
many | TRBJ1-3 | 14 | TRBV29-1 | - | CSVAETVSGNTIYF | TGCAGCGTTGCGGAGACGGTCTCTGGAAACACCATATATTTT
few | TRBJ2-3 | 15 | TRBV6-5 | TRBD1 | CASSSIQGMADTQYF | TGTGCCAGCAGTTCTATACAGGGGATGGCAGATACGCAGTATTTT
once | TRBJ2-3 | 15 | TRBV12-3/TRBV12-4 | - | CASSPGLAGTDTQYF | TGTGCCAGCAGTCCCGGATTGGCGGGGACAGATACGCAGTATTTT
medium-sized | TRBJ2-5 | 15 | TRBV7-2 | - | CASSLQRDPRETQYF | TGTGCCAGCAGCTTACAACGGGATCCGCGGGAGACCCAGTACTTC
many | TRBJ1-2 | 15 | TRBV14 | - | CANSQVGKGDYGYTF | TGTGCCAACAGCCAAGTCGGAAAGGGAGACTATGGCTACACCTTC
medium-sized | TRBJ2-3 | 14 | TRBV28 | - | CASSLSGTTDTQYF | TGTGCCAGCAGTTTATCAGGGACCACAGATACGCAGTATTTT
medium-sized | TRBJ1-2 | 17 | TRBV30 | - | CAWSVWDIGETGYGYTF | TGTGCCTGGAGTGTCTGGGACATAGGGGAAACTGGTTATGGCTACACCTTC
- | TRBJ2-5 | 13 | TRBV20-1 | - | CSASSRAQETQYF | TGCAGTGCTAGCTCCAGGGCCCAAGAGACCCAGTACTTC
many | TRBJ2-5 | 15 | TRBV5-1 | TRBD1 | CASSYYDRAQETQYF | TGCGCCAGCAGCTATTACGACAGGGCCCAGGAGACCCAGTACTTC
medium-sized | TRBJ1-4 | 14 | TRBV5-1 | - | CASSLMSVGEKLFF | TGCGCCAGCAGCTTGATGTCAGTGGGTGAAAAACTGTTTTTT
once | TRBJ1-2 | 13 | TRBV20-1 | TRBD1 | CSAGQGANYGYTF | TGCAGTGCTGGCCAGGGGGCTAACTATGGCTACACCTTC
- | TRBJ1-3 | 15 | TRBV4-2 | TRBD1 | CASSPRDRAGNTIYF | TGTGCCAGCAGCCCCAGGGACAGAGCTGGAAACACCATATATTTT
- | TRBJ2-7 | 13 | TRBV2 | TRBD2 | CASREQLAAEQYF | TGTGCCAGCAGGGAACAACTAGCGGCCGAGCAGTACTTC
- | TRBJ2-7 | 14 | TRBV5-1 | - | CASSEAGNTYEQYF | TGCGCCAGCAGCGAGGCGGGGAACACCTACGAGCAGTACTTC
- | TRBJ2-5 | 16 | TRBV11-2 | - | CASSFAPIGYQETQYF | TGTGCCAGCAGCTTCGCCCCTATAGGGTACCAAGAGACCCAGTACTTC
medium-sized | TRBJ2-7 | 15 | TRBV5-6 | - | CASSLEPDSYYEQYF | TGTGCCAGCAGCTTGGAGCCGGACAGCTACTACGAGCAGTACTTC
medium-sized | TRBJ1-2 | 12 | TRBV9 | - | CASSGRGPGYTF | TGTGCCAGCAGCGGGAGAGGCCCTGGCTACACCTTC
medium-sized | TRBJ2-2 | 13 | TRBV12-3/TRBV12-4 | - | CAISISATGELFF | TGTGCCATCAGCATTAGTGCCACCGGGGAGCTGTTTTTT
- | TRBJ2-7 | 14 | TRBV10-3 | - | CAISEGGGGGEQYF | TGTGCCATCAGTGAAGGAGGAGGGGGCGGCGAGCAGTACTTC